This TCR beta chain originates from a study of identical twins (dated by TCRdb to about 2016). For the study in its entirety: TCR alpha and beta repertoires from monozygotic twins, unrelated adults of various ages and cord blood were deep-sequenced to test whether fetal clonotypes persist. To rule out contamination, replicate twin experiments were performed at different times with different library preparation protocols.

Libraries came from 5' RACE. Instrument used: Illumina HiSeq 2000. Template switching introduced a universal primer binding site; the final cDNA contained a unique molecular identifier, enabling accurate counting of TCR cDNA molecules. Specific primers in the conserved constant-segment region were used to synthesize first-strand cDNA for the TCR alpha and beta chains. To control for contamination, every cDNA library was double barcoded, receiving both a SMART-Mk sample barcode and Illumina barcodes. Two successive PCR steps introduced TruSeq adapter sequences along with Illumina sample barcodes. The TCR alpha and beta cDNA libraries were sequenced on the Illumina HiSeq platform using custom primers. Per the authors' processing: Unique molecular identifiers were extracted from raw reads with MiGEC, and CDR3 positions were determined with MiXCR. For each individual, recombination models were inferred using an EM algorithm with the repgenHMM and IGoR tools. Shared clonotypes were analyzed with the tcR package in R, and sharing was normalized by the product of cloneset sizes. To study raw recombination without the effects of thymic and clonal selection, out-of-frame nonproductive sequences were analyzed. The public reads were reprocessed in TCRdb via fastp at Q25 and MiXCR, keeping in-frame beta chains. One record per CDR3 amino acid sequence lists the most common genes and DNA. TCRdb assigned the V and J calls; the authors' analysis was not used. The sample table lists 1.5 million to 2 million distinct CDR3 sequences, roughly a third of them with a count of one. Jointly, the top ten make up roughly 0.3% of the sample.

A word on this clonotype: Its antigen remains unidentified. Base qualities are missing; no much larger clone stands one base away.

Relative to germline, V is 0 bases shorter and J is 7 bases shorter, with 19 bases between their ends. Reading from cysteine to phenylalanine, the CDR3 counts 16 amino acids. Just CDR3 DNA is preserved here, 48 bases in frame from base 1. CDR1 and CDR2 (PRHDT, FYEKMQ) derive from the germline V gene (reference sequence). Only healthy Caucasian donors were included. The full study reports these points: In monozygotic twins, recombination models systematically underestimated out-of-frame TCR alpha sharing, but the models matched the sharing seen between unrelated individuals. Abundant cord blood beta clonotypes had fewer insertions, young adult naive repertoires showed a similar but weaker trend, and memory repertoires showed no such trend. Zero-insertion analyses could be partly confounded by invariant T cells such as MAIT and iNKT, though diverse VJ usage argued against such confounding for most clonotypes. Compared with coincidental sharing between unrelated individuals, an excess of low generation-probability sequences was observed among out-of-frame TCR alpha sequences shared between twins. Because the same donors could not be followed over many years, the conclusions relied on cross-sectional statistical analysis. In beta out-of-frame sequences, excess twin sharing was weaker, because having fewer shared sequences lowered the signal-to-noise ratio.

The TCR was taken from a newborn girl in good health. The sample comprised cord blood. In this chain, TRBV13 is recombined with TRBJ2-7; the D gene is perhaps TRBD2, on 5 matching bases. The nucleotide sequence reads as follows: TGTGCCAGCAGCTTAGGCCCACCGGGAAGCTACAATGAGCAGTACTTC. Protein translation: CASSLGPPGSYNEQYF.